One sample yielded the 29 T cell receptor beta chains listed below, sequenced in a study of beta chain features in type 1 diabetes. Their target antigens are unknown. Study conclusions and caveats: When Type 1 diabetes patients were examined, their TCRB CDR3s proved moderately but significantly shorter in all four CD4+ subsets.

The investigators reverse transcribed all of the isolated RNA, so they sequenced expressed TCRB transcripts. Libraries were prepared by immunoSEQ multiplex PCR; TCRdb keeps only in-frame clonotypes and omits some of them. Of 95,000 to 150,000 clones detected, roughly 17% appear once; the ten largest clones hold 2% to 2.5%. The sample consisted of central memory CD4+ T cells from blood. These receptors were obtained from a man younger than 40 with type 1 diabetes.

This clone has only a few counts. The rearrangement uses TRBV19 and TRBJ2-7; D gene ambiguous. V was trimmed by 5 bases and J by 0 bases, leaving 11 bases between them. The germline CDR1 and CDR2 sequences are LNHDA and SQIVND (reference sequence). CDR3 size: 14 residues. CDR3 coding DNA: TGTGCCAGTAGTCGCGGCCAAATCTCCTACGAGCAGTACTTC. Its translation: CASSRGQISYEQYF.

V is TRBV6-5 and J is TRBJ2-1; D is unclear. CDR3 size: 14 residues. CDR1 is MNHEY, CDR2 SVGAGI, per germline. Deletions cut 7 bases from V and 3 bases from J, with 13 bases between. The CDR3 is CASNRVGRYNEQFF. The CDR3 DNA reads as TGTGCCAGCAATAGGGTTGGTCGCTACAATGAGCAGTTCTTC.

The J gene is TRBJ2-3, the V gene TRBV5-1; 8 bases map to TRBD1. The CDR3 consists of 15 residues. Germline values: CDR1 SGHRS, CDR2 YFSETQ. Germline trimming cut 2 bases from V and 6 bases from J; bases unmatched to any gene: 8. CDR3 nucleotides: TGCGCCAGCAGCTTTAGGACAGGGAGTGGGGATACGCAGTATTTT. Protein sequence: CASSFRTGSGDTQYF.

In regard to this clone: With only one base between it and a far larger clone, this is likely a read error. The chain joins TRBV5-4 to TRBJ2-3, with 10 bases aligning to TRBD2. From germline, CDR1 is SGHNT and CDR2 YYREEE (reference sequence). V lost 9 bases, J lost 8 bases, and 12 bases stayed unmatched. The CDR3 totals 14 residues. The CDR3 here is CATRQAGGPGTQYF. The DNA of the CDR3 is TGTGCCACCCGTCAAGCGGGGGGGCCTGGTACGCAGTATTTT.

The chain joins TRBV7-9 to TRBJ1-4, with D possibly TRBD1 on 5 matching bases. This CDR3 spans 16 amino acids. The V end lost 4 bases, the J end lost 0 bases, and 12 bases lay between the germline ends. Germline V gene sequence: CDR1 SEHNR, CDR2 FQNEAQ (reference sequence). The CDR3: CASSYGTVATNEKLFF. The CDR3 region has the DNA TGTGCCAGCAGCTACGGGACGGTCGCAACTAATGAAAAACTGTTTTTT.

On this clone: Other nucleotide sequences from this sample produce the same CDR3. The chain is built from TRBV7-9 and TRBJ2-7; the D is unclear. From germline, CDR1 is SEHNR and CDR2 FQNEAQ (reference sequence). The CDR3 is made up of 12 amino acids. Trimming pared 5 bases from V and 0 bases from J, leaving 5 bases between. CDR3 nucleotide sequence: TGTGCCAGCAGCCTCTCCTCCTACGAGCAGTACTTC. Residues: CASSLSSYEQYF.

V usage is TRBV7-2 and J usage is TRBJ2-7, with TRBD1 identical over 10 bases. Germline CDR1 reads SGHTA; CDR2 reads FQGNSA. Germline trimming cut 7 bases from V and 5 bases from J; bases unmatched to any gene: 5. The CDR3 is made up of 13 amino acids. The CDR3 DNA reads TGTGCCAGCACCTCGGGACAGGGGAACGAGCAGTACTTC. Residues: CASTSGQGNEQYF. Looking up the rest from reference TRBV7-2 and TRBJ2-7 gives the full variable domain: GAGVSQSPSNKVTEKGKDVELRCDPISGHTALYWYRQSLGQGLEFLIYFQGNSAPDKSGLPSDRFSAERTGGSVSTLTIQRTQQEDSAVYLCASTSGQGNEQYFGPGTRLTVT.

The V and J genes are TRBV27 and TRBJ2-7, with a tentative D call TRBD2 (5 bases). The length of the CDR3 is 13 residues. The germline V gene has CDR1 MNHEY and CDR2 SMNVEV (reference sequence). Trimming removed 3 bases from V and 5 bases from J, with 11 bases in between. The CDR3, as DNA: TGTGCCAGCAGTTTCAGAGAGGGCAACGAGCAGTACTTC. As protein: CASSFREGNEQYF.

V is TRBV2 and J is TRBJ1-1; TRBD1 is a possible D gene (5 bases). Between the trimmed V and J ends, which lost 8 bases and 9 bases, there was a span of 13 bases. The germline V gene encodes CDR1 SNHLY and CDR2 FYNNEI. The CDR3 covers 11 residues. The CDR3 nucleotides read TGTGCCAGCTGCTTACAGGTCAAAGCTTTCTTT. This translates into CASCLQVKAFF.

The chain is built from TRBV21-1 and TRBJ1-2; the table names TRBD1, a call not compared with the DNA. TRBV21-1 is a pseudogene. The CDR3 is 16 residues long. CDR3 in amino acids: CASSKVFNRTDHGYTF. DNA for the CDR3: TGTGCCAGCAGCAAAGTTTTCAACAGGACAGATCATGGCTACACCTTC.

This clone was found a few times. This chain uses TRBV5-6 with TRBJ2-7; tentatively, D is TRBD1 (5 bases). This CDR3 is built from 15 residues. V shed 4 bases and J shed 1 base, with 15 bases lying between them. Germline V gene sequence: CDR1 SGHDT, CDR2 YYEEEE. As DNA, the CDR3 is TGTGCCAGCAGCCCCAATCCCAGGGCGTCCTACGAGCAGTACTTC. It translates to CASSPNPRASYEQYF.

The V gene is TRBV10-3, the J gene TRBJ2-3; D is perhaps TRBD2 (6 bases). The CDR3 has 15 residues. Per germline, CDR1 ENHRY and CDR2 SYGVKD. Trimming took off 3 bases at V and 4 bases at J, with 14 bases between the two ends. CDR3 sequence reads: CAISDGGFGPDTQYF. As DNA, the CDR3 is TGTGCCATCAGTGACGGGGGATTCGGGCCAGATACGCAGTATTTT.

This clone has a handful of counts. The genes are TRBV5-6 and TRBJ2-1; possible D gene TRBD1, 6 bases. This CDR3 region has 16 residues. From germline, CDR1 is SGHDT and CDR2 YYEEEE. V was cut by 6 bases and J by 0 bases, with 16 bases left in between. CDR3 sequence (DNA): TGTGCCAGCAATACGCCGGGACATAGCTCCTACAATGAGCAGTTCTTC. Its translation: CASNTPGHSSYNEQFF.

The chain combines TRBV7-9 with TRBJ1-5; TRBD1 matches at 8 bases. Germline CDR1 is SEHNR and CDR2 is FQNEAQ (reference sequence). V was clipped by 4 bases and J by 7 bases; unmatched bases: 12. This CDR3 region has 16 residues. Here the CDR3 DNA reads TGTGCCAGCAGCTCCTGGACAGGGACAGGTGGACAGCCCCAGCATTTT. Translated, it gives CASSSWTGTGGQPQHF.

The table lists this clone with a few counts. This chain joins TRBV30 and TRBJ2-7; tentative D call: TRBD1 (5 bases). This CDR3 contains 15 residues. The germline V gene encodes CDR1 GTSNPN and CDR2 SVGIG (reference sequence). Trimming took off 4 bases at V and 0 bases at J, with 16 bases between the two ends. Here the CDR3 reads CAWTNGQIASYEQYF. In nucleotides, the CDR3 is TGTGCCTGGACCAACGGACAAATTGCCTCCTACGAGCAGTACTTC.

This sequence joins TRBV27 and TRBJ2-2; weak D call: TRBD1 (6 bases). Germline loops: CDR1 MNHEY, CDR2 SMNVEV (reference sequence). This CDR3 contains 15 residues. Trimming shortened V by 5 bases and J by 4 bases, and 14 bases separated the two germline ends. CDR3 amino acids: CASSPHRDGTGELFF. The DNA of the CDR3 is TGTGCCAGCAGTCCCCACAGGGATGGCACCGGGGAGCTGTTTTTT.

This clone was found a few times. This chain joins TRBV6-1 and TRBJ1-6; D is uncertain. This CDR3 contains 17 residues. The V end was cut by 2 bases, the J end by 0 bases, with 11 bases between. Germline CDR1 reads MNHNS; CDR2 reads SASEGT. Here the CDR3 DNA reads TGTGCCAGCAGTGAATTGCCGGCGAGCTCCTATAATTCACCCCTCCACTTT. Its translation is CASSELPASSYNSPLHF.

This clone was seen only a few times. This rearrangement joins TRBV7-2 to TRBJ1-2; D is uncertain. Trimming removed 8 bases at V and 1 base at J, with 8 bases between. This CDR3 contains 12 residues. Germline loops: CDR1 SGHTA, CDR2 FQGNSA. In DNA, the CDR3 is TGTGCCAGCGGGAAACTTAACTATGGCTACACCTTC. This gives the protein CASGKLNYGYTF.

The chain combines TRBV6-1 with TRBJ2-1; possible D gene TRBD2, 5 bases. V was shortened by 6 bases and J by 8 bases, with 17 bases between the two germline ends. Germline-derived CDR1 and CDR2 are MNHNS and SASEGT. The CDR3 has 14 amino acids. The CDR3 nucleotides are TGTGCCAGCAGCCTCGGGGATTCACTTGATGAGCAGTTCTTC. Translation: CASSLGDSLDEQFF.

V and J are TRBV7-2 and TRBJ1-5; tentatively, D is TRBD1 (5 bases). Per the germline V gene, CDR1 is SGHTA and CDR2 is FQGNSA. V was shortened by 0 bases and J by 7 bases, with 13 bases between the two germline ends. The CDR3 contains 15 residues. The DNA of the CDR3 is TGTGCCAGCAGCTTAGCTGGACATCCAAAACAGCCCCAGCATTTT. Its translation is CASSLAGHPKQPQHF.

V and J are TRBV7-7 and TRBJ2-1; 9 bases map to TRBD2. The trim removed 4 bases at V and 6 bases at J, leaving 1 base unmatched. CDR3 length: 13 amino acids. Germline CDR1 SSHAT, CDR2 FNYEAQ (reference sequence). CDR3 sequence (DNA): TGTGCCAGCAGCTCGGGACTAGCCAATGAGCAGTTCTTC. Translating it yields CASSSGLANEQFF.

This clone showed up just a few times. This sequence joins TRBV11-2 and TRBJ2-1, with TRBD1 as a possible D gene (7 bases). Germline V gene sequence: CDR1 SGHAT, CDR2 FQNNGV. The CDR3 length is 16 residues. The V end lost 5 bases, the J end lost 8 bases, and 22 bases lay between the germline ends. The CDR3 coding sequence is TGTGCCAGCAGCCGCCCCAGGGGGGCCCCGGAGGATGAGCAGTTCTTC. Amino acid sequence: CASSRPRGAPEDEQFF.

This chain connects TRBV7-6 to TRBJ1-4; D call uncertain. The CDR3 sequence is 12 residues long. Germline V gene sequence: CDR1 SGHVS, CDR2 FNYEAQ. V was cut by 2 bases and J by 8 bases, with 6 bases left in between. Here the CDR3 reads CASSLPYEKLFF. The CDR3 region has the DNA TGTGCCAGCAGCTTACCATACGAAAAACTGTTTTTT.

This clone turned up a few times. The chain employs TRBV29-1 and TRBJ1-1; 8 nucleotides align to TRBD1. The CDR3 is 13 amino acids. Germline-derived CDR1 and CDR2 are SQVTM and ANQGSEA. Losses at the gene ends were 7 bases for V and 3 bases for J; bases not matched to a gene: 7. Here the CDR3 reads CSAGLGQDTEAFF. As DNA, the CDR3 is TGCAGCGCAGGGCTGGGACAGGACACTGAAGCTTTCTTT.

The chain is built from TRBV5-4 and TRBJ2-1; a weak D match, TRBD2 (5 bases). CDR1 and CDR2 from the germline V gene are SGHNT and YYREEE (reference sequence). With 5 bases removed from V and 10 bases from J, the gap between germline ends came to 13 bases. The CDR3 is 12 amino acids. CDR3 DNA: TGTGCCAGCAGAGGAGGTACGGAGGAGCAGTTCTTC. The encoded protein is CASRGGTEEQFF. Complete variable domain (other parts from reference TRBV5-4 and TRBJ2-1): ETGVTQSPTHLIKTRGQQVTLRCSSQSGHNTVSWYQQALGQGPQFIFQYYREEENGRGNFPPRFSGLQFPNYSSELNVNALELDDSALYLCASRGGTEEQFFGPGTRLTVL.

The chain recombines TRBV14 with TRBJ2-5, with D unresolved. The CDR3 contains 12 residues. CDR1 is SGHDN and CDR2 is FVKESK in the germline V gene. V shed 0 bases and J shed 2 bases, with 1 base lying between them. The CDR3 coding sequence is TGTGCCAGCAGCCAAGATCAAGAGACCCAGTACTTC. Its protein product is CASSQDQETQYF.

This chain connects TRBV7-2 to TRBJ1-2, with 11 positions matching TRBD1. CDR3 length: 14 amino acids. Germline V gene lookup returns CDR1 SGHTA and CDR2 FQGNSA. V lost 5 bases to trimming and J lost 7 bases; unmatched junction nucleotides: 6. The CDR3 reads CASSPGQGALGYTF. DNA of the CDR3: TGTGCCAGCAGCCCCGGACAGGGGGCGCTTGGCTACACCTTC.

This chain links TRBV30 with TRBJ1-6; no definite D call. Germline CDR1 is GTSNPN and CDR2 is SVGIG (reference sequence). The CDR3 is 13 amino acids. The germline V and J ends were trimmed by 3 bases and 7 bases, with 10 bases remaining between them. CDR3 DNA sequence: TGTGCCTGGAGCCTCAGCGGGAATTCACCCCTCCACTTT. It encodes CAWSLSGNSPLHF.

There are a few counts of this clone. The rearrangement joins TRBV7-2 to TRBJ2-7; D not certain. Germline V lookup: CDR1 SGHTA, CDR2 FQGNSA. The CDR3 totals 13 residues. Trimming took off 0 bases at V and 0 bases at J, with 3 bases between the two ends. The CDR3 sequence: CASSLANSYEQYF. DNA for the CDR3: TGTGCCAGCAGCTTAGCTAACTCCTACGAGCAGTACTTC. Filled out from reference TRBV7-2 and TRBJ2-7, the complete variable domain reads GAGVSQSPSNKVTEKGKDVELRCDPISGHTALYWYRQSLGQGLEFLIYFQGNSAPDKSGLPSDRFSAERTGGSVSTLTIQRTQQEDSAVYLCASSLANSYEQYFGPGTRLTVT.